This entry is about one T cell receptor beta chain. Antigen unknown. TCRdb's copy holds only in-frame clones and misses some; the assay was immunoSEQ multiplex PCR. The sample includes 82,000 or so clones, just under 95% of them seen just once. This sample was taken from a study of OX40 agonist ivuxolimab in advanced cancers. Study in general: Intravenous ivuxolimab was administered to patients every 2 weeks at 0.01 to 10 mg/kg. Males comprised roughly four fifths of the group, whose mean age was approximately 60 years (range roughly 20 to 85). Findings and caveats of the study: There was clonal expansion of CD4+ and CD8+ blood T cells by week 6 at 0.1 to 3.0 mg/kg.

The TCR sequence derives from an adult with an advanced solid tumor such as melanoma, head and neck, liver or kidney cancer. The specimen was CD4+ or CD8+ T cells sorted from blood, collected in a trial of the OX40 agonist ivuxolimab.

CDR3 region: CSVERGRDGYTF. In nucleotides, the CDR3 is TGCAGCGTTGAGAGGGGTAGAGATGGCTACACCTTC. The V gene is TRBV29-1, the J gene TRBJ1-2; perhaps TRBD1 as D (5 bases). V was cut by 3 bases and J by 6 bases, with 11 bases left in between. Germline-derived CDR1 and CDR2 are SQVTM and ANQGSEA. The CDR3 runs 12 residues.